This TCR beta chain was retrieved from a study of blood T cell repertoires in COVID-19. In the study overall: There were acute and convalescent COVID-19 samples, and they came from the United States, Italy and Spain. The cDNA or gDNA used as material had been derived from T cells, B-cell-depleted T cells, or PBMCs.

Per the authors' pipeline: Nucleated cell counts were estimated from reference gene primer amplification. Clones were read by immunoSEQ multiplex PCR, and TCRdb kept only the in-frame ones, dropping some. The V and J calls and the clone size are those of that table, but D and trimming were determined from the DNA. The sample consists of 350,000 to 450,000 clones, approximately 88% of them appearing once. Deletions cut 0 bases from V and 9 bases from J, with 14 bases between. The V gene's germline CDR1 is LGHNA and CDR2 YSLEER. The CDR3 length is 14 residues. V is TRBV4-3 and J is TRBJ1-1, with D hard to call. This sequence originates from a man between 35 and 55 years old with acute or convalescent COVID-19. Sequenced input: peripheral blood. DNA of the CDR3: TGCGCCAGCAGCCAAGATGCATCACAGCCCAAAGCTTTCTTT. Amino acid sequence: CASSQDASQPKAFF.